This TCR beta chain was found in a study of cytomegalovirus exposure and HLA in healthy donors. General study findings and limits: Rare TCR sequences dominated, though some public TCRs recurred in many donors.

A note on this clone: Its target is unknown.

J gave up 5 bases and V 7 bases, and 5 bases lay outside the gene matches. Germline V gives CDR1 SQVTM, CDR2 ANQGSEA. This CDR3 is built from 13 residues. Primers: 60 Vbeta forward and 13 Jbeta reverse. Produced via immunoSEQ multiplex PCR; TCRdb's table is partial and in-frame only. This sample has approximately 140,000 clones, with approximately 78% found just once. The rearrangement joins TRBV29-1 to TRBJ2-3; 11 bases are a match to TRBD2. Sequences were obtained from PBMCs. The TCR was taken from a woman aged 40 to 55 in good health and CMV-seropositive. The CDR3 nucleotides are TGCAGCGCACTAGCGGGAGCCGGAGATACGCAGTATTTT. Translated: CSALAGAGDTQYF.